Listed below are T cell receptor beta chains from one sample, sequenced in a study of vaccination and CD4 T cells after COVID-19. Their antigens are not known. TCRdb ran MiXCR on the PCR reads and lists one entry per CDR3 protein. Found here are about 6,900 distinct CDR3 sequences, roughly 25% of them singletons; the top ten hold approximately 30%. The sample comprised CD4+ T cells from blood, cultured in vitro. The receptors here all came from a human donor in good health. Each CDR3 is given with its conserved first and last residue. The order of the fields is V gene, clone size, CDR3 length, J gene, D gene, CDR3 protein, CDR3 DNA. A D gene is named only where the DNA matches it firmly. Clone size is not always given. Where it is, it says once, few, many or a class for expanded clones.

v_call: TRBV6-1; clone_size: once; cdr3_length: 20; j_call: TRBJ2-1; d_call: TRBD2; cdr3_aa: CASSTPGLAGGTSSYNEQFF; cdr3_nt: TGTGCCAGCAGTACACCGGGACTAGCGGGGGGCACAAGCTCCTACAATGAGCAGTTCTTC
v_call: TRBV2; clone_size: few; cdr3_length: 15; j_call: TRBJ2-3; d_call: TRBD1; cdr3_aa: CASRRGTGVPDTQYF; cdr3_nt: TGTGCCAGCAGGAGAGGGACAGGGGTCCCAGATACGCAGTATTTT
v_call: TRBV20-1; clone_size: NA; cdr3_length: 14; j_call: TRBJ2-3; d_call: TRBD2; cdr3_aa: CSTRLAGGRDTQYF; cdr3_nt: TGCAGTACCAGACTAGCGGGGGGACGGGATACGCAGTATTTT
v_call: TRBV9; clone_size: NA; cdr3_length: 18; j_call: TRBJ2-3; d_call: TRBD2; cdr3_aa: CASSDGSGGSASTDTQYF; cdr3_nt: TGTGCCAGCAGCGATGGTAGCGGGGGATCAGCTAGCACAGATACGCAGTATTTT
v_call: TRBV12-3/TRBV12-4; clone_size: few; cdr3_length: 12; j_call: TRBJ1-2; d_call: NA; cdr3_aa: CASSLDRVSNTF; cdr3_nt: TGTGCCAGCAGTTTAGACCGGGTATCTAACACCTTC
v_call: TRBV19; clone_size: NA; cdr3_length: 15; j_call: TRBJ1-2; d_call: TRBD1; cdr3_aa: CASSAHRDSFYGYTF; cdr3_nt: TGTGCCAGTAGTGCCCACCGGGACAGTTTCTATGGCTACACCTTC
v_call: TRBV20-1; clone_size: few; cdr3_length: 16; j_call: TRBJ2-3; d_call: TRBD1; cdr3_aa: CSARSLTGAGTDTQYF; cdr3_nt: TGCAGTGCTAGAAGCCTGACAGGGGCGGGCACAGATACGCAGTATTTT
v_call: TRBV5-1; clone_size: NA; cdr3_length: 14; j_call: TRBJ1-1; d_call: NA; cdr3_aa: CASSLGTDNTEAFF; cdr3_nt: TGCGCCAGCAGCTTGGGGACAGATAACACTGAAGCTTTCTTT
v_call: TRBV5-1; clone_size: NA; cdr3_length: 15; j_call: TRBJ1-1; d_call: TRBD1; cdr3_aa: CASSSGQGTVTEAFF; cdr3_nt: TGCGCCAGCAGCAGTGGACAGGGAACGGTCACTGAAGCTTTCTTT
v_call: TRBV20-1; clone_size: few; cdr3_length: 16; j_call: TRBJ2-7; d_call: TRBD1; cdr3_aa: CSARDPGQAATYEQYF; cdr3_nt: TGCAGTGCTAGAGATCCCGGACAGGCCGCTACCTACGAGCAGTACTTC
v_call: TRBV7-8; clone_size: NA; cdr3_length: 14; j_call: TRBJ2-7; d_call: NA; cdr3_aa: CASSTRRAPYEQYF; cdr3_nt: TGTGCCAGCAGCACCCGACGGGCGCCCTACGAGCAGTACTTC
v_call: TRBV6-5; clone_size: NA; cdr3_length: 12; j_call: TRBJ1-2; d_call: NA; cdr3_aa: CASSSVRYGYTF; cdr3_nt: TGTGCCAGCAGTTCGGTCCGCTATGGCTACACCTTC
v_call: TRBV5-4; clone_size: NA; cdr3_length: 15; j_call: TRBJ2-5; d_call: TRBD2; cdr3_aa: CASSRGTSGEETQYF; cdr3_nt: TGTGCCAGCAGCCGAGGGACTAGCGGGGAAGAGACCCAGTACTTC
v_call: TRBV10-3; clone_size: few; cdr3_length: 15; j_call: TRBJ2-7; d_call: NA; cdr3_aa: CAISESTGFSYEQYF; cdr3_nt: TGTGCCATCAGTGAGTCGACGGGGTTCTCCTACGAGCAGTACTTC